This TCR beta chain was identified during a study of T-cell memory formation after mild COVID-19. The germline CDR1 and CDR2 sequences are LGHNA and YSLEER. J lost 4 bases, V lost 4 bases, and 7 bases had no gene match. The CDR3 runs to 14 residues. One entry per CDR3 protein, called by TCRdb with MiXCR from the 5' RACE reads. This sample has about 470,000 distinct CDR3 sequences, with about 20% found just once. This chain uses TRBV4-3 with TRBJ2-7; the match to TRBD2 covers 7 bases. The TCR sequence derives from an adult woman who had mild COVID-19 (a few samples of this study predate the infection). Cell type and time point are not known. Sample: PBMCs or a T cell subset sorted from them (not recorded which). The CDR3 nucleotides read TGCGCCAGCAGCCGGGACTCCGGGAGGTACGAGCAGTACTTC. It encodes CASSRDSGRYEQYF.